The 7 T cell receptor beta chains in this list originate from one sample, sequenced in a study of blood T cell repertoires in COVID-19. Assay used: immunoSEQ multiplex PCR; TCRdb lists only in-frame clones, some missing. The table shows roughly 250,000 clones, with approximately 81% occurring only once. The sequenced sample was peripheral blood. These receptors came from a man aged 35 to 55 with acute or convalescent COVID-19.

The chain combines TRBV11-2 with TRBJ2-5; TRBD2 matches at 7 bases. The V gene's germline CDR1 is SGHAT and CDR2 FQNNGV. The ends lost 2 bases at V and 0 bases at J; junction bases unmatched: 9. This CDR3 contains 17 residues. CDR3 DNA: TGTGCCAGCAGCTTACAGCGGACTAGGGGATACCAAGAGACCCAGTACTTC. Translation: CASSLQRTRGYQETQYF.

This rearrangement joins TRBV10-2 to TRBJ2-2; 7 bases align to TRBD2. Germline V gene sequence: CDR1 WSHSY, CDR2 SAAADI. V shed 2 bases, J shed 0 bases, and the junction held 9 bases outside the gene matches. This CDR3 has 18 residues. The CDR3 nucleotides are TGCGCCAGCAGTGAGGATGGGGGGGGTGGTCCGAACACCGGGGAGCTGTTTTTT. Its protein is CASSEDGGGGPNTGELFF.

CDR3 residues: CASSLRNTGELFF. CDR3 sequence (DNA): TGTGCCAGCAGCCTCCGGAACACCGGGGAGCTGTTTTTT. The chain carries TRBV12-3 or TRBV12-4 and TRBJ2-2, with D hard to call. CDR3 length: 13 residues. The V end lost 6 bases, the J end lost 1 base, and 6 bases lay between the germline ends.

The chain links TRBV7-8 to TRBJ1-3; D is unclear. The CDR3 totals 15 residues. Germline CDR1 and CDR2: SGHVS and FQNEAQ. Trimming removed 3 bases at V and 2 bases at J, with 11 bases between. The CDR3 protein is CASSFSDTPGNTIYF. Written as DNA, the CDR3 is TGTGCCAGCAGCTTTTCCGACACCCCTGGAAACACCATATATTTT.

The chain links TRBV29-1 to TRBJ2-1; D remains unclear. V was cut by 7 bases and J by 5 bases, with 12 bases left in between. Germline V gives CDR1 SQVTM, CDR2 ANQGSEA. This CDR3 is 12 amino acids long. This chain's CDR3 is CSGRRTDNEQFF. The CDR3 bases are TGCAGCGGCAGGCGAACAGACAATGAGCAGTTCTTC.

The chain links TRBV24-1 to TRBJ2-1, with TRBD2 matching over 10 bases. Germline V gene lookup returns CDR1 KGHDR and CDR2 SFDVKD. The CDR3 runs to 17 residues. The ends lost 4 bases at V and 7 bases at J; junction bases unmatched: 12. The CDR3 here is CATSDPESGGAPNEQFF. CDR3 sequence (DNA): TGTGCCACCAGTGACCCCGAAAGCGGGGGGGCCCCGAATGAGCAGTTCTTC.

The chain joins TRBV2 to TRBJ1-2; a weak D match, TRBD1 (6 bases). CDR3 length equals 13 residues. Per the germline V gene, CDR1 is SNHLY and CDR2 is FYNNEI. Trimming took off 8 bases at V and 5 bases at J, with 15 bases between the two ends. The CDR3, as DNA: TGTGCCAGCCGCGTCGGCAGGGGATATGGCTACACCTTC. It is translated as CASRVGRGYGYTF.